These 18 T cell receptor beta chains came from one sample sequenced in a study of PD-1 blockade in classical Hodgkin lymphoma. Brentuximab vedotin exposure varied, and every patient relapsed after autologous stem cell transplantation. Produced via immunoSEQ multiplex PCR; TCRdb's table is partial and in-frame only. In the table there are tens of thousands of clones, around nine tenths of which are singletons. The sample here was peripheral blood mononuclear cells (PBMCs), taken at baseline. These receptors all come from a human donor with classical Hodgkin lymphoma.

V is TRBV5-8 and J is TRBJ2-3, with D hard to call. The V end was cut by 1 base, the J end by 2 bases, with 5 bases between. CDR1 and CDR2 (germline): SGHTS, YDEGEE. CDR3 length equals 13 residues. Here the CDR3 reads CASSLRATDTQYF. In DNA form, the CDR3 reads TGTGCCAGCAGCTTGCGGGCCACAGATACGCAGTATTTT.

This clone turned up a few times. The rearrangement links TRBV28 to TRBJ1-2; D gene ambiguous. This CDR3 has 11 residues. Germline CDR1 MDHEN, CDR2 SYDVKM. Trimming cost V 5 bases and J 4 bases, with 5 bases left between them. The CDR3 coding sequence is TGTGCCAGCAGTCACAGCTATGGCTACACCTTC. Translation: CASSHSYGYTF.

V and J are TRBV7-2 and TRBJ1-6; maybe TRBD1 (6 bases). This CDR3 is 17 amino acids long. In germline, CDR1 is SGHTA, CDR2 FQGNSA. V shed 1 base and J shed 3 bases, with 13 bases lying between them. CDR3 sequence reads: CASSLVAQGNYNSPLHF. The DNA for the CDR3 is TGTGCCAGCAGCTTAGTGGCACAGGGAAACTATAATTCACCCCTCCACTTT.

The V call is TRBV18, the J call TRBJ2-7; D possibly matches TRBD1 or TRBD2 (5 bases each). The CDR3 contains 14 residues. Germline CDR1 and CDR2: KGHSH and LQKENI. V shed 3 bases and J shed 3 bases, with 12 bases lying between them. The CDR3 DNA follows: TGTGCCAGCTCACCCGGGACGGGATACTACGAGCAGTACTTC. It is translated as CASSPGTGYYEQYF.

J is TRBJ1-5 and V is TRBV7-3; no clear D gene. The ends were cut back, 6 bases at V and 2 bases at J, with 5 bases in the middle. Germline CDR1 reads SGHTA; CDR2 reads FQGTGA. The CDR3 extends over 12 amino acids. This chain's CDR3 is CASRGGNQPQHF. CDR3 in DNA: TGTGCCAGCAGGGGCGGCAATCAGCCCCAGCATTTT.

The V and J genes are TRBV28 and TRBJ2-1; D not resolved. CDR3 length: 12 amino acids. The V gene lost 6 bases and the J gene lost 6 bases, with 9 bases spanning the gap. Germline values: CDR1 MDHEN, CDR2 SYDVKM. The CDR3 coding sequence is TGTGCCAGCAGGCCAAGATTCAATGAGCAGTTCTTC. Protein sequence: CASRPRFNEQFF.

The chain carries TRBV7-6 and TRBJ2-7; 8 bases line up with TRBD2. Germline trimming cut 1 base from V and 2 bases from J; bases unmatched to any gene: 4. The germline V gene has CDR1 SGHVS and CDR2 FNYEAQ. The CDR3 spans 15 residues. The CDR3 coding sequence is TGTGCCAGCAGCTTAGAGATAGCGGGGACCTACGAGCAGTACTTC. Translation gives CASSLEIAGTYEQYF.

The chain carries TRBV27 and TRBJ2-1, with TRBD1 matching over 9 bases. Germline CDR1 MNHEY, CDR2 SMNVEV (reference sequence). Unmatched junction bases numbered 18, after V lost 2 bases and J lost 4 bases. The CDR3 length is 20 residues. CDR3 coding DNA: TGTGCCAGCAGTTTAGCTGGACAGGGGTCAACGGGAGCCCTTTACAATGAGCAGTTCTTC. Residues: CASSLAGQGSTGALYNEQFF.

The chain couples TRBV6-5 to TRBJ1-3, with unresolved D. CDR3 size: 12 residues. Trimming cost V 3 bases and J 11 bases, with 11 bases left between them. CDR1 MNHEY and CDR2 SVGAGI come from the germline V gene. The CDR3 here is CASSYKAYSIYF. In nucleotides, the CDR3 is TGTGCCAGCAGTTATAAGGCTTATTCCATATATTTT.

This chain connects TRBV9 to TRBJ2-1; 9 bases fit TRBD1. This CDR3 has 14 residues. V lost 5 bases and J lost 7; bases outside the gene matches: 7. CDR1 is SGDLS and CDR2 is YYNGEE in the germline V gene. CDR3 nucleotide sequence: TGTGCCAGCAGTACTCAACAGGGGGCTAATGAGCAGTTCTTC. Residues: CASSTQQGANEQFF.

V gene TRBV5-4 combines with J gene TRBJ2-3; 15 bases are shared with TRBD2. The J segment lost 0 bases and the V segment lost 4 bases, leaving 6 bases of the junction unmatched. The CDR3 has 18 amino acids. Germline V gene sequence: CDR1 SGHNT, CDR2 YYREEE (reference sequence). CDR3 bases: TGTGCCAGCAGCCCGGGACTAGCGGGGGGTAGAAGCACAGATACGCAGTATTTT. It yields the protein CASSPGLAGGRSTDTQYF. Combining the CDR3 with reference TRBV5-4 and TRBJ2-3 gives the whole variable domain ETGVTQSPTHLIKTRGQQVTLRCSSQSGHNTVSWYQQALGQGPQFIFQYYREEENGRGNFPPRFSGLQFPNYSSELNVNALELDDSALYLCASSPGLAGGRSTDTQYFGPGTRLTVL.

This chain connects TRBV6-6 to TRBJ2-1, with D hard to call. Between the trimmed V and J ends, which lost 5 bases and 4 bases, there was a span of 15 bases. Germline CDR1 reads MNHNY; CDR2 reads SVGAGI (reference sequence). The CDR3 has 15 residues. The CDR3 region is CASSRPPGGYNEQFF. The CDR3 region has the DNA TGTGCCAGCAGTCGACCCCCGGGCGGTTACAATGAGCAGTTCTTC.

This rearrangement joins TRBV29-1 to TRBJ2-5; the D gene is possibly TRBD1 (5 bases). The CDR3 spans 14 residues. CDR1 and CDR2 from the germline V gene are SQVTM and ANQGSEA. V shed 5 bases and J shed 7 bases, with 20 bases lying between them. CDR3 in amino acids: CSVRADSFVGTQYF. CDR3 bases: TGCAGCGTTCGCGCCGACAGTTTCGTCGGGACCCAGTACTTC.

The CDR3 here is CASKGSIQETQYF. In DNA form, the CDR3 reads TGTGCCAGCAAGGGGTCAATCCAAGAGACCCAGTACTTC. The gene calls are TRBV2 and TRBJ2-5; the D gene is possibly TRBD1 (5 bases). V was shortened by 7 bases and J by 1 base, with 10 bases between the two germline ends. The CDR3 extends over 13 amino acids. CDR1 SNHLY and CDR2 FYNNEI come from the germline V gene. Drawing the rest from reference TRBV2 and TRBJ2-5, the complete variable domain is EPEVTQTPSHQVTQMGQEVILRCVPISNHLYFYWYRQILGQKVEFLVSFYNNEISEKSEIFDDQFSVERPDGSNFTLKIRSTKLEDSAMYFCASKGSIQETQYFGPGTRLLVL.

V gene TRBV11-2 combines with J gene TRBJ2-7, with TRBD1 matching 7 bases. The CDR3 contains 15 residues. After removal of 5 bases from V and 3 bases from J, the junction contained 10 bases not matched to a gene. Germline lookup yields CDR1 SGHAT and CDR2 FQNNGV. In nucleotides, the CDR3 is TGTGCCAGCAGCGCACCCGGGACAGACTTCTACGAGCAGTACTTC. This encodes CASSAPGTDFYEQYF.

This chain links TRBV28 with TRBJ2-6, with TRBD1 as a possible D gene (7 bases). The V gene lost 4 bases and the J gene lost 4 bases, with 14 bases spanning the gap. The length of the CDR3 is 16 residues. In germline, CDR1 is MDHEN, CDR2 SYDVKM. The CDR3 sequence: CASSSYRGGGANVLTF. The CDR3 DNA sequence: TGTGCCAGCAGTTCGTACAGGGGAGGAGGGGCCAACGTCCTGACTTTC.

The chain links TRBV6-1 to TRBJ1-5, with 8 bases that match TRBD1. Losses at the gene ends were 1 base for V and 2 bases for J; bases not matched to a gene: 7. The CDR3 loop spans 17 amino acids. The germline CDR1 and CDR2 sequences are MNHNS and SASEGT. The chain's CDR3 is CASSEGDRGPRNQPQHF. Written as DNA, the CDR3 is TGTGCCAGCAGTGAAGGAGACAGGGGTCCCCGCAATCAGCCCCAGCATTTT.

The rearrangement links TRBV15 to TRBJ1-2; D is unclear. From germline, CDR1 is LNHNV and CDR2 YYDKDF (reference sequence). The germline V and J ends were trimmed by 5 bases and 5 bases, with 21 bases remaining between them. The CDR3 spans 16 residues. The CDR3 DNA reads TGTGCCACCAGCGGGTCGGACCTGAAGGGTAATTATGGCTACACCTTC. This codes for CATSGSDLKGNYGYTF. The complete variable domain, with remaining parts taken from reference TRBV15 and TRBJ1-2, reads DAMVIQNPRYQVTQFGKPVTLSCSQTLNHNVMYWYQQKSSQAPKLLFHYYDKDFNNEADTPDNFQSRRPNTSFCFLDIRSPGLGDTAMYLCATSGSDLKGNYGYTFGSGTRLTVV.